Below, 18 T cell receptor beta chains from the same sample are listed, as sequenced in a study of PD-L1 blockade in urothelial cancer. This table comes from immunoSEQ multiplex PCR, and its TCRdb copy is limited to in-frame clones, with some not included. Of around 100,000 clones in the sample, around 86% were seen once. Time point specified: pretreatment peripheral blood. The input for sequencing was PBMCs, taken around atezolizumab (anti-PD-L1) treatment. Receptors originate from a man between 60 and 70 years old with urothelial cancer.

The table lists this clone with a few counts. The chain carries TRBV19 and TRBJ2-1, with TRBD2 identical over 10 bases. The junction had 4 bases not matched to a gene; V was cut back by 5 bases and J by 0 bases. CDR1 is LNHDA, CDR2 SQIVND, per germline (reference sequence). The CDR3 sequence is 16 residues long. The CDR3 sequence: CASSLAGGSSYNEQFF. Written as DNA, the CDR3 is TGTGCCAGTAGTTTAGCGGGGGGCAGCTCCTACAATGAGCAGTTCTTC. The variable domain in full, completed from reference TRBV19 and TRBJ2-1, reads DGGITQSPKYLFRKEGQNVTLSCEQNLNHDAMYWYRQDPGQGLRLIYYSQIVNDFQKGDIAEGYSVSREKKESFPLTVTSAQKNPTAFYLCASSLAGGSSYNEQFFGPGTRLTVL.

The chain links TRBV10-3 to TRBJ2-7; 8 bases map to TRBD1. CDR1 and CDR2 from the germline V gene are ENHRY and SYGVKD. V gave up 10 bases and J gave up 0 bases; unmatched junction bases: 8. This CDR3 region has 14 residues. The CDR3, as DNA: TGTGCCACGAGTCGGGGACAGGTCTCCTACGAGCAGTACTTC. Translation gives CATSRGQVSYEQYF.

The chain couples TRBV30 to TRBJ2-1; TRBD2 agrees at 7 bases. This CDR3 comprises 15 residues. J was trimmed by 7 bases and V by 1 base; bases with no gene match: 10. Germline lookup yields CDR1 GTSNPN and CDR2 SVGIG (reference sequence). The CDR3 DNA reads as TGTGCCTGGAGTGCAATCGGGACGGGGGGAAATGAGCAGTTCTTC. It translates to CAWSAIGTGGNEQFF.

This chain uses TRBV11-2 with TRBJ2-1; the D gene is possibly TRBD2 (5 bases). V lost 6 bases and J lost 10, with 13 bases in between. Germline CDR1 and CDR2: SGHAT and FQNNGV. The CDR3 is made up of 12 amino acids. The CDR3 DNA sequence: TGTGCCAGCAGTTCACCTAGCCGCGAGCAGTTCTTC. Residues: CASSSPSREQFF.

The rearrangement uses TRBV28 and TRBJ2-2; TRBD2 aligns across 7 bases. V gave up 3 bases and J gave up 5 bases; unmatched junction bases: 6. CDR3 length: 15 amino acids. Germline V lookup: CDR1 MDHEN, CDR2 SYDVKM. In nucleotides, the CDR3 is TGTGCCAGCAGTTTGAGGGAGGGCCGTACCGGGGAGCTGTTTTTT. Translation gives CASSLREGRTGELFF.

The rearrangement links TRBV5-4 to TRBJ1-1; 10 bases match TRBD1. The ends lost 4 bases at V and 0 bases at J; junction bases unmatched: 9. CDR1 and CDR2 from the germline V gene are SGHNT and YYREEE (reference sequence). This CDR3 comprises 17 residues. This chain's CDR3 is CASSPRDRGRLNTEAFF. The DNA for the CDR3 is TGTGCCAGCAGCCCTCGGGACAGGGGTAGGCTGAACACTGAAGCTTTCTTT.

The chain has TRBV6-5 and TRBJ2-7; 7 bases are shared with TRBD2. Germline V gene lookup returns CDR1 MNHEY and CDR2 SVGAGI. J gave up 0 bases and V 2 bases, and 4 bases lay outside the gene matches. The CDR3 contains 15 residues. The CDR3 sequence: CASSYQAGNSYEQYF. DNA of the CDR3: TGTGCCAGCAGTTACCAAGCGGGAAACTCCTACGAGCAGTACTTC.

CDR3 in amino acids: CASSLVTFGGSEQFF. For the CDR3, the DNA is TGTGCCAGCAGCTTAGTCACCTTCGGGGGGAGTGAGCAGTTCTTC. The chain combines TRBV7-2 with TRBJ2-1; 7 nucleotides agree with TRBD2. CDR3 length equals 15 residues. Germline loops: CDR1 SGHTA, CDR2 FQGNSA. The ends lost 1 base at V and 9 bases at J; junction bases unmatched: 9.

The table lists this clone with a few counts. The CDR3 spells CAWSPRTGGGFF. DNA for the CDR3: TGTGCCTGGAGTCCCCGGACGGGCGGGGGTTTCTTC. The chain uses TRBV30 and TRBJ2-1, with TRBD2 matching over 7 bases. CDR1 and CDR2 (germline): GTSNPN, SVGIG (reference sequence). The CDR3 has 12 amino acids. J was trimmed by 16 bases and V by 2 bases; bases with no gene match: 11.

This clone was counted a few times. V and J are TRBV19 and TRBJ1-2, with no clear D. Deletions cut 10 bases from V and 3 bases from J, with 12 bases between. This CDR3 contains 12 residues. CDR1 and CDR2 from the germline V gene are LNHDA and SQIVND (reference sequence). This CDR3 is CATRKRDYGYTF. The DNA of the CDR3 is TGTGCCACTAGGAAGAGGGACTATGGCTACACCTTC.

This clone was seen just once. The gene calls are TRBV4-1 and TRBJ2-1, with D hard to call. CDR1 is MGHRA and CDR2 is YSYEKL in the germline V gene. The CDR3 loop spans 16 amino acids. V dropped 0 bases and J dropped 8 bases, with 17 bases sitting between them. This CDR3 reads CASSQESQSYFHEQFF. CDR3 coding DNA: TGCGCCAGCAGCCAAGAATCCCAAAGTTACTTCCATGAGCAGTTCTTC.

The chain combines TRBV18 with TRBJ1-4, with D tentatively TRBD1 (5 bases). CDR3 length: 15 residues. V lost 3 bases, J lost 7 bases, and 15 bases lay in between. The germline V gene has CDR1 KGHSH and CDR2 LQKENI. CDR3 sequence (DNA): TGTGCCAGCTCACCCAACAGGTTTGTCGGTGAAAAACTGTTTTTT. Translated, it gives CASSPNRFVGEKLFF. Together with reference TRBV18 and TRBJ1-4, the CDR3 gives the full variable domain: NAGVMQNPRHLVRRRGQEARLRCSPMKGHSHVYWYRQLPEEGLKFMVYLQKENIIDESGMPKERFSAEFPKEGPSILRIQQVVRGDSAAYFCASSPNRFVGEKLFFGSGTQLSVL.

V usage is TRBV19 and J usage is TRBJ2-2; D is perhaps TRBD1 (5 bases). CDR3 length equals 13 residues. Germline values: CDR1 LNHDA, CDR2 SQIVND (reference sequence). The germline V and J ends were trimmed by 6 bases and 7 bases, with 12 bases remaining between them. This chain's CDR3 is CASSMTVRGELFF. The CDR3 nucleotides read TGTGCCAGTAGCATGACAGTCCGCGGGGAGCTGTTTTTT.

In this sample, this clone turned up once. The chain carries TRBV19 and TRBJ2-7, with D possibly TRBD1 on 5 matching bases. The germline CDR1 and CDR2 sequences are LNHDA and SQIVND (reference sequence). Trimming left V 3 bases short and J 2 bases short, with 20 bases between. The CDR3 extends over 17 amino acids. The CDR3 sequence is CASSIGRNGRGPYEQYF. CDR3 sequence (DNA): TGTGCCAGTAGTATCGGGCGTAACGGAAGGGGTCCCTACGAGCAGTACTTC.

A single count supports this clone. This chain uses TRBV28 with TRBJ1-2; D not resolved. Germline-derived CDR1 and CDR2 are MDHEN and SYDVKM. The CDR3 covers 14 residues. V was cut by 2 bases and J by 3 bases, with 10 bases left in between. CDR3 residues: CASSLPREDYGYTF. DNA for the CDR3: TGTGCCAGCAGTTTACCCCGTGAGGACTATGGCTACACCTTC.

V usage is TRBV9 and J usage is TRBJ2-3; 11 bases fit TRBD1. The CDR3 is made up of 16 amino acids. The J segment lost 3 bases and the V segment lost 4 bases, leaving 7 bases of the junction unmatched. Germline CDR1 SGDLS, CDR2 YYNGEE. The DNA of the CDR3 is TGTGCCAGCAGCCCTTGGACAGGGGGCACGACAGATACGCAGTATTTT. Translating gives CASSPWTGGTTDTQYF.

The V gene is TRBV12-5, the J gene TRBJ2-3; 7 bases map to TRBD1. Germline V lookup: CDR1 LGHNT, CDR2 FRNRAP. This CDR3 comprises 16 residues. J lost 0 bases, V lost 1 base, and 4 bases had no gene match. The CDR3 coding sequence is TGTGCTAGTGGTTTGGGGGGACAGACTAGCACAGATACGCAGTATTTT. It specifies CASGLGGQTSTDTQYF.

This CDR3 is CASSLTSGSSGELFF. The CDR3 DNA sequence: TGTGCCAGCAGTTTAACTAGCGGGAGCTCCGGGGAGCTGTTTTTT. The chain carries TRBV27 and TRBJ2-2, with TRBD2 identical over 11 bases. CDR3 length: 15 residues. The germline gives CDR1 MNHEY, CDR2 SMNVEV (reference sequence). V shed 2 bases, J shed 6 bases, and the junction held 2 bases outside the gene matches.